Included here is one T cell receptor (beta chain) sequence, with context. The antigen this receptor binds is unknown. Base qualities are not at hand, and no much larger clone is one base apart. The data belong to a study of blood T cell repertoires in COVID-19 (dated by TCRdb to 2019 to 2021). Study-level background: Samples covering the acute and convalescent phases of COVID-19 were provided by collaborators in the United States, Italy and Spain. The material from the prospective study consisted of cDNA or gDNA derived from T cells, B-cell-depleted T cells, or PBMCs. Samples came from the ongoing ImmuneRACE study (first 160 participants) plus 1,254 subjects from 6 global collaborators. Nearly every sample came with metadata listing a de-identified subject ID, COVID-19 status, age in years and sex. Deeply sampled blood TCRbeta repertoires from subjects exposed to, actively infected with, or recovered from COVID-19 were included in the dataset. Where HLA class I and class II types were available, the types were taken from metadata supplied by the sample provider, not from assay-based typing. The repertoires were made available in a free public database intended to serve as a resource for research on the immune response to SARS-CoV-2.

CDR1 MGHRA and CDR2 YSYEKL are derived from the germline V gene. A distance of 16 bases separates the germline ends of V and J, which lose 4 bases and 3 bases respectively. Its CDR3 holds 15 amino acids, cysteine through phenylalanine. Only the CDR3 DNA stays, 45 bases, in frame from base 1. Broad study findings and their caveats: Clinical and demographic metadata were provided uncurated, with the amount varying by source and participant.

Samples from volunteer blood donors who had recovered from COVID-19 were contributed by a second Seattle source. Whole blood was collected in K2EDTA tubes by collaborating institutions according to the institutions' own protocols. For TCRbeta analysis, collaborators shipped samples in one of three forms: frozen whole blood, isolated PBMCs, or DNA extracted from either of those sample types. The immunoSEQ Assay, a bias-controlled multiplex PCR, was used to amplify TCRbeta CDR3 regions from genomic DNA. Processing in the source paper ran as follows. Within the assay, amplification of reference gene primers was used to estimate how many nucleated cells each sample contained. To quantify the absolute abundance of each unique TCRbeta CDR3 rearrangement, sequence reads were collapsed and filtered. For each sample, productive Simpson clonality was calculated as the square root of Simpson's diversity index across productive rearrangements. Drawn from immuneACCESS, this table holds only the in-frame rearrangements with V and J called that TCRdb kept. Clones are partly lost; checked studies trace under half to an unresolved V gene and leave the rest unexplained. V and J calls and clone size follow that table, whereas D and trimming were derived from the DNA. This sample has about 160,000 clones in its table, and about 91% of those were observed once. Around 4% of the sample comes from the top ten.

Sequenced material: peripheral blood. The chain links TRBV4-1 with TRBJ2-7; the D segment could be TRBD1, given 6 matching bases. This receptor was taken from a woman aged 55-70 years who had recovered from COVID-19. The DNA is TGCGCCAGCAGCCCTCTGTTCAGGGGAAGCTACGAGCAGTACTTC. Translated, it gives CASSPLFRGSYEQYF.